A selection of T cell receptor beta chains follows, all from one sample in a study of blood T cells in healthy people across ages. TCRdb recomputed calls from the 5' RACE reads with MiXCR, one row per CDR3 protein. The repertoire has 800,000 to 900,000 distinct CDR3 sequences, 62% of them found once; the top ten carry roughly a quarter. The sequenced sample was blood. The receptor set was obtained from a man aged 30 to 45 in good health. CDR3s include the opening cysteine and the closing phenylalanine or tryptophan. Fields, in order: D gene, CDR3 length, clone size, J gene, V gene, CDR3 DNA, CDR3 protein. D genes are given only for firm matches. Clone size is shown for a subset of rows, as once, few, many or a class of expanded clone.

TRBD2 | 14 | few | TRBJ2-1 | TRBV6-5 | TGTGCCAGCAGTTTTTATAGCGGGAACAATGAGCAGTTCTTC | CASSFYSGNNEQFF
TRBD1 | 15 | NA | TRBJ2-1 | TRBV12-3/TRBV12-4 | TGTGCCAGCAGTGCCGGGACAGGGAGGTACAATGAGCAGTTCTTC | CASSAGTGRYNEQFF
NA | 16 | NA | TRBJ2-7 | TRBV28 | TGTGCCAGCAGTTTCTCCGGGACTCCCGAAAGGGGCGAGCAGTACTTC | CASSFSGTPERGEQYF
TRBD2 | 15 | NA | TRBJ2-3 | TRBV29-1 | TGCAGCGTTGCAAAAGCGGGGCCCTCCACAGATGCGCAGTATTTT | CSVAKAGPSTDAQYF
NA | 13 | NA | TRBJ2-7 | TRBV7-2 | TGTGCCAGCAGGGGACACAGCTCCTACGAGCAGTACTTC | CASRGHSSYEQYF
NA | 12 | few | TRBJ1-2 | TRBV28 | TGTGCCAGCAGGGGGACATTCTATGGCTACACCTTC | CASRGTFYGYTF
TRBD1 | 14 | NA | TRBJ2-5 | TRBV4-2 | TGTGCCAGCAGCCGCTACAGGGGGCAGGAGACCCAGTACTTC | CASSRYRGQETQYF
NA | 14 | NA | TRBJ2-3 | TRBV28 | TGTGCCAGCAGCATGGCGGCTAGCACAGATACGCAGTATTTT | CASSMAASTDTQYF
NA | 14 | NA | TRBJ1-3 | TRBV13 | TGTGCCAGCAGCTCCTACAGCTATGGAAACACCATATATTTT | CASSSYSYGNTIYF
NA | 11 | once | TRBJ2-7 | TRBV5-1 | TGCGCCAGCAGCTTGAGAAAGGAGCAGTACTTC | CASSLRKEQYF
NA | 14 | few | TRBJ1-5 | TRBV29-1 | TGCAGCGTTGCCCCGGGGGATAGCAATCAGCCCCAGCATTTT | CSVAPGDSNQPQHF
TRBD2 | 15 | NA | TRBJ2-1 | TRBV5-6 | TGTGCCAGCAGGCTTAGTGCGGGGGGGTACTATGAGCAGTTCTTC | CASRLSAGGYYEQFF
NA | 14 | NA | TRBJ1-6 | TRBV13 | TGTGCCAGCAGCTTCCGACCTCAGGGTTCACCCCTCCACTTT | CASSFRPQGSPLHF
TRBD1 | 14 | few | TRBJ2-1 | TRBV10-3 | TGTGCCATCCGGACAGGGGGCTCCTACAATGAGCAGTTCTTC | CAIRTGGSYNEQFF
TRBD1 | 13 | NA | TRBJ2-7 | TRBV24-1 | TGTGCCACCATGGGACAGCTGATCTACGAGCAGTACTTC | CATMGQLIYEQYF
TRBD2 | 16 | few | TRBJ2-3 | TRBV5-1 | TGCGCCAGCAGCTTCCCTCTACTAGCGGCAACAGATACGCAGTATTTT | CASSFPLLAATDTQYF
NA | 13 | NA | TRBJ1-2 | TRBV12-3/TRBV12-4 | TGTGCCAGCAGTTTAGACCGTGCGGGCGGCTACACCTTC | CASSLDRAGGYTF
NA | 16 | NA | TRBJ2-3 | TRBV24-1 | TGTGCCACCAGTGATTTAGCCCCCCTAAGCACAGATACGCAGTATTTT | CATSDLAPLSTDTQYF
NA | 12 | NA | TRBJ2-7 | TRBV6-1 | TGTGCCAGCATCCGACGGGACTACGAGCAGTACTTC | CASIRRDYEQYF
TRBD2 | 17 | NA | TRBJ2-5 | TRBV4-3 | TGCGCCAGCAGCCATGGGACTAGCGGGGGGGCTAGAAATGAGCAGTACTTC | CASSHGTSGGARNEQYF
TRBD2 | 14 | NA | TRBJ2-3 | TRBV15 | TGTGCCACCAGCATGTGGGGGAGGGAAGATACGCAGTATTTT | CATSMWGREDTQYF
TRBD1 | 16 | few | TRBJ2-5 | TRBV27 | TGTGCCAGCAGTCTCCTCCCGGGACAGGGTCAAGAGACCCAGTACTTC | CASSLLPGQGQETQYF
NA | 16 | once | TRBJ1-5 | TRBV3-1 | TGTGCCAGCAGCCAGGAATACCCGGAACAAAATATGCCCCAGCATTTT | CASSQEYPEQNMPQHF
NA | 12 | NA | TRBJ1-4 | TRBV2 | TGTGCCAGCATCGGGACTAATGAAAAACTGTTTTTT | CASIGTNEKLFF
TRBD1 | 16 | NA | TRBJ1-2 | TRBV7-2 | TGTGCCAGCAGCTTAATTCGGGACAGGGGGCGTTATGGCTACACCTTC | CASSLIRDRGRYGYTF
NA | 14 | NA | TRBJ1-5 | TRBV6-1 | TGTGCCAGCGTACCAGGGTCGGGCAATCAGCCCCAGCATTTT | CASVPGSGNQPQHF
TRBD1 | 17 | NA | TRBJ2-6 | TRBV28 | TGTGCCAGCAGTAAAACCACAGGGGGCGAGGGGGCCAACGTCCTGACTTTC | CASSKTTGGEGANVLTF
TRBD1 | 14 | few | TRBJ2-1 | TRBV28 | TGTGCCAGCAGGGGTTGGGACAGCCCTAAGGGGGAGTTCTTC | CASRGWDSPKGEFF
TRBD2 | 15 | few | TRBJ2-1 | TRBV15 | TGTGCCACCAGCAGCCTGCGGGGGGGCGTGAATGAGCAGTTCTTC | CATSSLRGGVNEQFF
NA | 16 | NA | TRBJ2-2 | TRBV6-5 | TGTGCCAGCAGTTCGATTGGTGGGGCCCACACCGGGGAGCTGTTTTTT | CASSSIGGAHTGELFF
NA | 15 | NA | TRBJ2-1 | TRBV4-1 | TGCGCCAGCAGACTCCCCGGGTCGGCCGACAATGAGCAGTTCTTC | CASRLPGSADNEQFF
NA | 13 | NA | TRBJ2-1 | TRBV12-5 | TGTGCTAGTGGTTTGGTGGTTAGCGATGAGCAGTTCTTC | CASGLVVSDEQFF
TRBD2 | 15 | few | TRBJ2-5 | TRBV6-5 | TGTGCCAGCAGTTTGGGAGCGGGGGGCGGAGAGACCCAGTACTTC | CASSLGAGGGETQYF
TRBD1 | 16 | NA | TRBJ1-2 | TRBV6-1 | TGTGCCAGCAGTGAGGTGCGGACAGGGGGCAGGGATGGCTACACCTTC | CASSEVRTGGRDGYTF
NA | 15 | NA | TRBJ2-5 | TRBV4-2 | TGTGCCAGCAGCCAAGATTTCGGAGGCCAAGAGACCCAGTACTTC | CASSQDFGGQETQYF
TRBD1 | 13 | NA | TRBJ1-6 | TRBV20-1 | TGCAGTGCCCCGGGACAGCCAGCCACTGCCCCCCACTTT | CSAPGQPATAPHF
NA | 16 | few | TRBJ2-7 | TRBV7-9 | TGTGCCAGCAGCTTAGTAATATCGGGGGATTCCTACGAGCAGTACTTC | CASSLVISGDSYEQYF
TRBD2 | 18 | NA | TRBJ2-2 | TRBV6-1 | TGTGCCAGTAGACCTCTCCAGAGACTAGCGAGGAACACCGGGGAGCTGTTTTTT | CASRPLQRLARNTGELFF
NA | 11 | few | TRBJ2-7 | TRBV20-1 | TGCAGTGCTATTGACAGCTACGAGCAGTACTTC | CSAIDSYEQYF
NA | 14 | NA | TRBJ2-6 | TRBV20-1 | TGCAGTGCTCGGGACGTAAATGGGGCCAACGTCCTGACTTTC | CSARDVNGANVLTF
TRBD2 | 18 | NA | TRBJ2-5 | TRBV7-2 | TGTGCCAGCAGCCCCGGGACTAGCTTCACCAGCCCCAAAGAGACCCAGTACTTC | CASSPGTSFTSPKETQYF
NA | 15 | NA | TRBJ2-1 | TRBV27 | TGTGCCAGCAGTTTGAGAGCGGACTTAAGGGATGAGCAGTTCTTC | CASSLRADLRDEQFF
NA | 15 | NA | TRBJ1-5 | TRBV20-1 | TGCAGTGCTAGAGGTTGGGGAGGTAGCAATCAGCCCCAGCATTTT | CSARGWGGSNQPQHF
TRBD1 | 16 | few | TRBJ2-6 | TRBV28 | TGTGCCAGCAGTCCCCCGACAGGGCCCACGACCAACGTCCTGACTTTC | CASSPPTGPTTNVLTF
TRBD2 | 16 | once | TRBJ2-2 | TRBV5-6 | TGTGCCAGCAGCTTGGGGGCAGCGGGGACCACCGGGGAGCTGTTTTTT | CASSLGAAGTTGELFF
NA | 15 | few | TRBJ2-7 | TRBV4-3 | TGCGCCAGCAGCCAGGGGTTGGGATTGGGCTCCGAGCAGTACTTC | CASSQGLGLGSEQYF
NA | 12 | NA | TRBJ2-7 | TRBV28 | TGTGCCAGCATCGGGGTTCGCGGGGAGCAGTACTTC | CASIGVRGEQYF
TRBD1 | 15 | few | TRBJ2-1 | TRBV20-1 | TGCAGTGCTAGACCCGGACAGGGGTGGTACAATGAGCAGTTCTTC | CSARPGQGWYNEQFF
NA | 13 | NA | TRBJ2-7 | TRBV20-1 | TGCAGTGCTAGAGTTCAGCCCACCTACGAGCAGTACTTC | CSARVQPTYEQYF
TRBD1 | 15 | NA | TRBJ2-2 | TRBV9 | TGTGCCAGCAGCCCCTGGGACAGTAACACCGGGGAGCTGTTTTTT | CASSPWDSNTGELFF
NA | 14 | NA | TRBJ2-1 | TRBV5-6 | TGTGCCAGCAGCTTTCCACCACAGGACAATGAGCAGTTCTTC | CASSFPPQDNEQFF
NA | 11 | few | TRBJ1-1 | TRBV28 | TGTGCCAGCTCAAGGGCCCGTGAAGCTTTCTTT | CASSRAREAFF
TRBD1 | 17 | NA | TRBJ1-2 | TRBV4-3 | TGCGCCAGCAGCCAAGACCTTTCGACAGGGGGTCGCTATGGCTACACCTTC | CASSQDLSTGGRYGYTF
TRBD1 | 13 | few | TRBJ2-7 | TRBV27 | TGTGCCAGCCTCGGACAGGGTGGCCACGAGCAGTACTTC | CASLGQGGHEQYF
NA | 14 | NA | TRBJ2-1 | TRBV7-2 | TGTGCCAGCAGCTTATGGGGGGCCCCTCATGAGCAGTTCTTC | CASSLWGAPHEQFF
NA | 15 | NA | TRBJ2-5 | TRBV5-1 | TGCGCCAGCAGCTCCCCGGACAGCTCGGGAGAGACCCAGTACTTC | CASSSPDSSGETQYF
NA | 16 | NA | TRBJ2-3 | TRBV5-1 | TGCGCCAGCAGCTTGGTCCCCGGGCAAGGCACAGATGCGCAGTATTTT | CASSLVPGQGTDAQYF
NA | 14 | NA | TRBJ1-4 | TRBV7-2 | TGTGCCAGCAGCTTAGATATAGGAGTCTGCCCACTGTTTTTT | CASSLDIGVCPLFF
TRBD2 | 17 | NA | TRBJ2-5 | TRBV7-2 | TGTGCCAGCAGCTTAAGGGTAGCGGGGGGCTCAAGGGGGACCCAGTACTTC | CASSLRVAGGSRGTQYF